This passage covers 20 T cell receptor beta chains from one sample sequenced in a study of chemoradiotherapy in HPV16-positive cancers. Libraries were prepared by immunoSEQ multiplex PCR; TCRdb keeps only in-frame clonotypes and omits some of them. This table holds under 85,000 clones, roughly 86% found once. The sample here was blood, taken from a patient who underwent chemoradiotherapy. These receptors all stem from a human donor with HPV-associated anogenital cancer.

The chain joins TRBV6-5 to TRBJ1-5; D might be TRBD1 (5 bases). The germline V gene has CDR1 MNHEY and CDR2 SVGAGI. Trimming shortened V by 4 bases and J by 0 bases, and 13 bases separated the two germline ends. The CDR3 spans 16 residues. The CDR3 here is CASSFSGGDSNQPQHF. The CDR3, as DNA: TGTGCCAGCAGTTTCTCGGGGGGGGATAGCAATCAGCCCCAGCATTTT.

The chain links TRBV29-1 to TRBJ2-3, with D uncertain. Trimming pared 2 bases from V and 3 bases from J, leaving 3 bases between. This CDR3 comprises 11 residues. Germline CDR1 is SQVTM and CDR2 is ANQGSEA. The DNA of the CDR3 is TGCAGCGTTGAATCGACAGATACGCAGTATTTT. This sequence encodes CSVESTDTQYF.

Turning to this clone: The CDR3 end shows no conserved phenylalanine or tryptophan, and so a read error is likely. No DNA is shown, since the ends of the CDR3 on it are uncertain; the CDR3 is the one TCRdb lists. J is TRBJ1-4 and V is TRBV9. Counting both end residues, the CDR3 totals 13 amino acids. Germline assignment: CDR1 SGDLS and CDR2 YYNGEE. CDR3: CASSVFRAPGIFL.

This clone was counted once. The V and J genes are TRBV10-3 and TRBJ2-3; D may be TRBD2 (6 bases). The V gene's germline CDR1 is ENHRY and CDR2 SYGVKD. V gave up 7 bases and J gave up 3 bases, with 17 bases separating them. This CDR3 spans 15 amino acids. This chain's CDR3 is CAIKGTTGRTDTQYF. The CDR3 coding sequence is TGTGCCATCAAGGGTACGACGGGGAGGACAGATACGCAGTATTTT.

The rearrangement uses TRBV7-9 and TRBJ2-7; either TRBD1 or TRBD2 may fit D (5 bases each). In germline, CDR1 is SEHNR, CDR2 FQNEAQ (reference sequence). Trimming stripped 5 bases from V and 2 bases from J, with 19 bases between. CDR3 length: 16 amino acids. The CDR3 protein is CASSPDFGTDAYEQYF. CDR3 in DNA: TGTGCCAGCAGCCCAGATTTCGGGACGGATGCCTACGAGCAGTACTTC.

This clone was counted between two and nine times. The chain joins TRBV9 to TRBJ1-4; 8 nucleotides align to TRBD1. Losses at the gene ends were 4 bases for V and 5 bases for J; bases not matched to a gene: 7. The CDR3 runs 15 residues. Germline loops: CDR1 SGDLS, CDR2 YYNGEE. CDR3 loop: CASSPGQGKNEKLFF. The CDR3 DNA is TGTGCCAGCAGCCCAGGACAGGGAAAAAATGAAAAACTGTTTTTT.

This chain uses TRBV7-9 with TRBJ2-2; no clear D. V gave up 5 bases and J gave up 0 bases, with 4 bases separating them. CDR1 and CDR2 from the germline V gene are SEHNR and FQNEAQ (reference sequence). This CDR3 comprises 13 residues. The DNA for the CDR3 is TGTGCCAGCAGCACCACGAACACCGGGGAGCTGTTTTTT. This sequence encodes CASSTTNTGELFF.

The rearrangement uses TRBV30 and TRBJ2-5; possibly TRBD2 for D (6 bases). The CDR3 has 13 amino acids. V was shortened by 2 bases and J by 3 bases, with 10 bases between the two germline ends. Germline CDR1 is GTSNPN and CDR2 is SVGIG (reference sequence). The CDR3 loop is CAWSQIAEETQYF. The CDR3 nucleotides read TGTGCCTGGAGTCAAATAGCGGAAGAGACCCAGTACTTC.

The chain has TRBV28 and TRBJ1-4; D is uncertain. The V and J ends lost 3 bases and 8 bases respectively, with 13 bases between them. The germline gives CDR1 MDHEN, CDR2 SYDVKM. This CDR3 is 14 amino acids long. Written as DNA, the CDR3 is TGTGCCAGCAGTTTTAGATCGAGTGTCGAAAAACTGTTTTTT. Protein sequence: CASSFRSSVEKLFF.

The rearrangement joins TRBV28 to TRBJ2-5; D possibly uses TRBD1 or TRBD2 (6 bases each). V lost 2 bases and J lost 0, with 28 bases in between. The CDR3 spans 21 residues. The germline CDR1 and CDR2 sequences are MDHEN and SYDVKM. The CDR3 protein is CASSLREKGGTPRLHQETQYF. CDR3 nucleotide sequence: TGTGCCAGCAGTTTACGCGAGAAAGGGGGGACCCCCCGCCTCCACCAAGAGACCCAGTACTTC.

This chain uses TRBV5-1 with TRBJ1-3, with D perhaps TRBD1 (5 bases). The CDR3 spans 15 residues. Germline CDR1 reads SGHRS; CDR2 reads YFSETQ. V lost 0 bases to trimming and J lost 3 bases, with 10 bases between them. CDR3 amino acids: CASSLEAGYGNTIYF. Written as DNA, the CDR3 is TGCGCCAGCAGCTTGGAGGCAGGGTATGGAAACACCATATATTTT.

The chain carries TRBV29-1 and TRBJ1-2, with D unresolved. CDR3 size: 14 residues. Trimming removed 6 bases from V and 8 bases from J, with 22 bases in between. Germline assignment: CDR1 SQVTM and CDR2 ANQGSEA. CDR3: CSVGSSGFGVGYTF. CDR3 nucleotides: TGCAGCGTCGGGTCGTCAGGCTTTGGGGTGGGCTACACCTTC.

This chain connects TRBV5-4 to TRBJ1-1, with TRBD1 matching 11 bases. V lost 4 bases, J lost 1 base, and 6 bases stayed unmatched. Germline CDR1 SGHNT, CDR2 YYREEE (reference sequence). The CDR3 has 16 amino acids. The CDR3 loop reads CASSKGQGVGNTEAFF. Here the CDR3 DNA reads TGTGCCAGCAGCAAGGGACAGGGGGTCGGGAACACTGAAGCTTTCTTT.

The genes are TRBV7-9 and TRBJ2-1; D not certain. This CDR3 has 13 residues. Germline CDR1 SEHNR, CDR2 FQNEAQ (reference sequence). The V and J ends lost 5 bases and 3 bases respectively, with 8 bases between them. This CDR3 reads CASSNSNYNEQFF. CDR3 in DNA: TGTGCCAGCAGCAACTCCAACTACAATGAGCAGTTCTTC.

This clone turned up a few times. The rearrangement uses TRBV10-3 and TRBJ2-7, with TRBD2 matching 12 bases. Germline trimming cut 2 bases from V and 5 bases from J; bases unmatched to any gene: 7. CDR3 size: 16 residues. The germline CDR1 and CDR2 sequences are ENHRY and SYGVKD. In nucleotides, the CDR3 is TGTGCCATCAGTGAGGGACTAGCGGGAAAAGCCCACGAGCAGTACTTC. It yields the protein CAISEGLAGKAHEQYF.

With regard to this clone: Relative to the germline gene, one junction end is altered; a read error may explain this. This chain joins TRBV7-7 and TRBJ2-2, with D possibly TRBD2 on 5 matching bases. CDR1 is SSHAT and CDR2 is FNYEAQ in the germline V gene (reference sequence). The CDR3 length is 17 residues. CDR3 in amino acids: CASSLGGGRSNTGELFF. CDR3 nucleotides: TGTGCTAGCAGCTTAGGAGGAGGCAGGTCGAACACCGGGGAGCTGTTTTTT.

The chain couples TRBV5-6 to TRBJ1-2, with unresolved D. The CDR3 runs 14 residues. The germline V and J ends were trimmed by 4 bases and 9 bases, with 19 bases remaining between them. Germline V lookup: CDR1 SGHDT, CDR2 YYEEEE. The CDR3 coding sequence is TGTGCCAGCAGCCGGGGTCCCCCTCCTTATAGCTACACCTTC. Translated, it gives CASSRGPPPYSYTF.

The chain combines TRBV5-1 with TRBJ1-1; 8 nucleotides agree with TRBD1. This CDR3 is 16 amino acids long. Trimming removed 4 bases from V and 0 bases from J; junction bases left unmatched: 8. Germline V CDR1 and CDR2: SGHRS, YFSETQ. In DNA, the CDR3 is TGCGCCAGCAGCCCCGGGACAGGAGTAATGAACACTGAAGCTTTCTTT. Translation: CASSPGTGVMNTEAFF.

The chain employs TRBV20-1 and TRBJ2-5, with unresolved D. Trimming left V 6 bases short and J 2 bases short, with 4 bases between. This CDR3 is 10 amino acids long. Per the germline V gene, CDR1 is DFQATT and CDR2 is SNEGSKA (reference sequence). CDR3 in amino acids: CSAHQETQYF. CDR3 DNA sequence: TGCAGTGCCCATCAAGAGACCCAGTACTTC.

This sequence joins TRBV6-1 and TRBJ2-5; D not certain. The J call may be in error: the DNA end matches TRBJ2-7 better. This CDR3 is built from 12 residues. The germline gives CDR1 MNHNS, CDR2 SASEGT. The CDR3 DNA reads TGTGCCAGCAAGGTCCTCTCCTACGAGCAGTACTTC. Residues: CASKVLSYEQYF.